Below, 29 T cell receptor beta chains from the same sample are listed, as sequenced in a study of regulatory and conventional T cells in RAG deficiency. Conventional CD4+ T cells were sorted from blood as CD25-low CD127-high cells. Profiling relied on immunoSEQ multiplex PCR, and the TCRdb table lists in-frame clones only, not all of them. The sample holds approximately 22,000 clones; nearly 96% are singletons and the top ten take 1.3%. This sample also belongs to another study, concerning regulatory T cells. That paper states: Primers: 52 TRBV forward and 13 TRBJ reverse.

Source material: CD25- CD4+ T cells sorted from blood. The receptor source for this set is a human donor in good health.

This clone has a handful of counts. CDR3 bases: TGTGCCATCAGACCTCAGGGACAGGGGAAGTATGGCTACACCTTC. Protein sequence: CAIRPQGQGKYGYTF. The gene calls are TRBV10-3 and TRBJ1-2; 10 bases map to TRBD1. Germline-derived CDR1 and CDR2 are ENHRY and SYGVKD. The CDR3 is 15 residues long. V lost 6 bases to trimming and J lost 5 bases; unmatched junction nucleotides: 9.

V gene TRBV29-1 combines with J gene TRBJ1-2; tentative D call: TRBD1 (5 bases). The germline gives CDR1 SQVTM, CDR2 ANQGSEA. The CDR3 has 14 amino acids. Trimming removed 3 bases at V and 6 bases at J, with 17 bases between. The CDR3 spells CSVELPGRRDGYTF. CDR3 nucleotide sequence: TGCAGCGTTGAGTTGCCAGGGCGACGGGATGGCTACACCTTC.

The rearrangement joins TRBV4-1 to TRBJ2-3, with 7 positions matching TRBD2. CDR3 length: 18 residues. V gave up 0 bases and J gave up 2 bases; unmatched junction bases: 11. CDR1 and CDR2 (germline): MGHRA, YSYEKL. CDR3 nucleotide sequence: TGCGCCAGCAGCCAAGATAGGTTGGCTAGCGGTGACACAGATACGCAGTATTTT. This encodes CASSQDRLASGDTDTQYF.

This clone was counted once. The chain recombines TRBV28 with TRBJ2-7; tentative D call: TRBD2 (5 bases). The V gene lost 2 bases and the J gene lost 2 bases, with 16 bases spanning the gap. The CDR3 sequence is 16 residues long. Germline V lookup: CDR1 MDHEN, CDR2 SYDVKM. The CDR3 region is CASSLGAAPRPYEQYF. The CDR3 coding sequence is TGTGCCAGCAGTTTAGGAGCGGCACCCCGGCCCTACGAGCAGTACTTC.

The chain joins TRBV30 to TRBJ2-3, with 9 bases aligning to TRBD2. Germline CDR1 is GTSNPN and CDR2 is SVGIG (reference sequence). The CDR3 length is 15 residues. V lost 1 base and J lost 2; bases outside the gene matches: 4. This CDR3 reads CAWSGLAGFTDTQYF. For the CDR3, the DNA is TGTGCCTGGAGTGGGCTAGCGGGGTTCACAGATACGCAGTATTTT.

The chain uses TRBV14 and TRBJ1-6; possibly TRBD1 for D (5 bases). This CDR3 has 12 residues. In germline, CDR1 is SGHDN, CDR2 FVKESK. Trimming took 4 bases from V and 16 from J, leaving 14 bases between them. The CDR3 DNA sequence: TGTGCCAGCAGCCTGAGTGAAGGGGTACTCCACTTT. Translating it yields CASSLSEGVLHF.

The chain carries TRBV21-1 and TRBJ1-6; whether TRBD1, the table's D call, matches the DNA was not checked. TRBV21-1 represents a pseudogene. There are 16 residues in the CDR3. CDR3 bases: TGTGCCAGCAGCAAAAAGGGGACAGATGTTGATTCACCCCTCCACTTT. Its translation: CASSKKGTDVDSPLHF.

This chain connects TRBV6-6 to TRBJ2-6; 7 nucleotides align to TRBD1. The J segment lost 1 base and the V segment lost 8 bases, leaving 5 bases of the junction unmatched. Germline CDR1 and CDR2: MNHNY and SVGAGI (reference sequence). CDR3 length equals 15 residues. The CDR3 bases are TGTGCCAGCGACAGGGTTAGGTCTGGGGCCAACGTCCTGACTTTC. Encoded protein: CASDRVRSGANVLTF.

The genes are TRBV7-9 and TRBJ1-1; TRBD1 matches at 7 bases. This CDR3 comprises 15 residues. Germline lookup yields CDR1 SEHNR and CDR2 FQNEAQ (reference sequence). After removal of 0 bases from V and 8 bases from J, the junction contained 9 bases not matched to a gene. The CDR3 loop reads CASSLARFGTEEAFF. CDR3 DNA: TGTGCCAGCAGCTTAGCTCGTTTCGGGACAGAAGAAGCTTTCTTT.

CDR3: CAWSVSGGPYNEQFF. DNA of the CDR3: TGTGCCTGGAGTGTAAGCGGGGGCCCTTACAATGAGCAGTTCTTC. The chain carries TRBV30 and TRBJ2-1; 8 positions match TRBD2. Germline V lookup: CDR1 GTSNPN, CDR2 SVGIG (reference sequence). The trim removed 0 bases at V and 4 bases at J, leaving 5 bases unmatched. This CDR3 has 15 residues.

The chain couples TRBV7-2 to TRBJ1-2; D is unresolved. Germline CDR1 and CDR2: SGHTA and FQGNSA. V lost 2 bases to trimming and J lost 6 bases, with 10 bases between them. This CDR3 is built from 13 residues. The CDR3 sequence: CASSLTGDDGYTF. The CDR3 region has the DNA TGTGCCAGCAGCTTAACTGGAGACGATGGCTACACCTTC.

The rearrangement uses TRBV11-3 and TRBJ2-7; 7 nucleotides agree with TRBD2. V lost 5 bases and J lost 6; bases outside the gene matches: 7. This CDR3 comprises 13 residues. Germline CDR1 is SGHNT and CDR2 is YENEEA. CDR3 nucleotide sequence: TGTGCCAGCAGCCCCGTGGGAGGGAGCGAGCAGTACTTC. Its protein is CASSPVGGSEQYF. Variable domain in full (rest from reference TRBV11-3 and TRBJ2-7): EAGVVQSPRYKIIEKKQPVAFWCNPISGHNTLYWYLQNLGQGPELLIRYENEEAVDDSQLPKDRFSAERLKGVDSTLKIQPAELGDSAVYLCASSPVGGSEQYFGPGTRLTVT.

This chain connects TRBV29-1 to TRBJ2-1; 7 nucleotides align to TRBD1. The CDR3 totals 13 residues. With 6 bases clipped from V and 7 bases from J, the junction kept 9 bases outside the gene matches. The germline V gene encodes CDR1 SQVTM and CDR2 ANQGSEA. The CDR3 loop is CSVTTGHWNEQFF. The CDR3 nucleotides read TGCAGCGTGACGACAGGGCATTGGAATGAGCAGTTCTTC.

The J gene is TRBJ2-3, the V gene TRBV2; TRBD1 aligns across 8 bases. Trimming cost V 8 bases and J 0 bases; bases outside gene matches: 7. This CDR3 is 15 amino acids long. Germline CDR1 reads SNHLY; CDR2 reads FYNNEI. CDR3 coding DNA: TGTGCCAGCTCGGGACAGGCGATGAGCACAGATACGCAGTATTTT. Protein product: CASSGQAMSTDTQYF.

V is TRBV19 and J is TRBJ1-5; D may be TRBD1 (5 bases). The CDR3 runs to 14 residues. The germline CDR1 and CDR2 sequences are LNHDA and SQIVND (reference sequence). V lost 5 bases and J lost 11, with 19 bases in between. CDR3 sequence (DNA): TGTGCCAGTAGTCCCAACGTCGAAATAGGGGCCCAGCATTTT. Translated, it gives CASSPNVEIGAQHF. Looking up the rest from reference TRBV19 and TRBJ1-5 gives the full variable domain: DGGITQSPKYLFRKEGQNVTLSCEQNLNHDAMYWYRQDPGQGLRLIYYSQIVNDFQKGDIAEGYSVSREKKESFPLTVTSAQKNPTAFYLCASSPNVEIGAQHFGDGTRLSIL.

This sequence joins TRBV27 and TRBJ2-2; 8 bases fit TRBD2. Looked up from germline, CDR1 is MNHEY and CDR2 is SMNVEV (reference sequence). The CDR3 is 16 amino acids. V lost 1 base and J lost 5; bases outside the gene matches: 6. Here the CDR3 reads CASSLFGLAETGELFF. CDR3 nucleotides: TGTGCCAGCAGTTTATTTGGACTAGCTGAAACCGGGGAGCTGTTTTTT.

The chain combines TRBV11-2 with TRBJ2-7; possible D gene TRBD2, 6 bases. The CDR3 contains 13 residues. Trimming removed 4 bases at V and 2 bases at J, with 9 bases between. The germline V gene encodes CDR1 SGHAT and CDR2 FQNNGV. CDR3 region: CASSSEGPYEQYF. The CDR3 DNA reads TGTGCCAGCAGCTCGGAGGGTCCCTACGAGCAGTACTTC.

The V gene is TRBV10-3, the J gene TRBJ2-7; TRBD1 aligns across 9 bases. Germline loops: CDR1 ENHRY, CDR2 SYGVKD. The CDR3 loop spans 13 amino acids. After removal of 3 bases from V and 4 bases from J, the junction contained 1 base not matched to a gene. CDR3 protein: CAISDGTGYEQYF. The CDR3 region has the DNA TGTGCCATCAGTGACGGGACAGGGTACGAGCAGTACTTC.

The rearrangement links TRBV5-5 to TRBJ1-1; D is possibly TRBD1 (6 bases). CDR1 and CDR2 (germline): SGHKS, YYEKEE (reference sequence). Trimming took off 0 bases at V and 3 bases at J, with 12 bases between the two ends. CDR3 length: 15 amino acids. This CDR3 is CASSLVWGPDTEAFF. The DNA of the CDR3 is TGTGCCAGCAGCTTGGTGTGGGGGCCGGACACTGAAGCTTTCTTT.

The gene calls are TRBV5-1 and TRBJ2-5; TRBD2 matches at 7 bases. The germline V gene has CDR1 SGHRS and CDR2 YFSETQ. The CDR3 contains 16 residues. J lost 1 base, V lost 4 bases, and 10 bases had no gene match. The CDR3 sequence is CASSSGVGGVQETQYF. Here the CDR3 DNA reads TGCGCCAGCAGCAGCGGGGTCGGCGGGGTCCAAGAGACCCAGTACTTC.

The V gene is TRBV6-1, the J gene TRBJ1-1; D possibly corresponds to TRBD1 (5 bases). Looked up from germline, CDR1 is MNHNS and CDR2 is SASEGT. CDR3 length: 13 amino acids. V was shortened by 1 base and J by 6 bases, with 9 bases between the two germline ends. The CDR3 loop reads CASSEGGHSEAFF. CDR3 nucleotide sequence: TGTGCCAGCAGTGAAGGTGGACACTCTGAAGCTTTCTTT.

The rearrangement joins TRBV29-1 to TRBJ1-1; 7 bases agree with TRBD1. The CDR3 length is 13 residues. CDR1 is SQVTM and CDR2 is ANQGSEA in the germline V gene. Germline trimming cut 4 bases from V and 4 bases from J; bases unmatched to any gene: 6. CDR3 sequence reads: CSVVPPGGTEAFF. The CDR3 nucleotides read TGCAGCGTTGTTCCTCCAGGGGGCACTGAAGCTTTCTTT.

The chain joins TRBV5-8 to TRBJ1-4; a possible D gene is TRBD1 (5 bases). This CDR3 has 14 amino acids. CDR1 is SGHTS, CDR2 YDEGEE, per germline. The ends were cut back, 1 base at V and 7 bases at J, with 11 bases in the middle. CDR3 residues: CASSLRGGVEKLFF. In nucleotides, the CDR3 is TGTGCCAGCAGCTTGAGGGGAGGCGTTGAAAAACTGTTTTTT.

This chain links TRBV9 with TRBJ2-1; 10 bases map to TRBD2. Germline loops: CDR1 SGDLS, CDR2 YYNGEE. The length of the CDR3 is 14 residues. The J segment lost 9 bases and the V segment lost 2 bases, leaving 5 bases of the junction unmatched. CDR3 loop: CASSVERGGPEQFF. CDR3 in DNA: TGTGCCAGCAGCGTCGAGCGGGGGGGCCCTGAGCAGTTCTTC.

The V call is TRBV7-2, the J call TRBJ1-2; D uncertain. From germline, CDR1 is SGHTA and CDR2 FQGNSA. The length of the CDR3 is 13 residues. V dropped 4 bases and J dropped 4 bases, with 10 bases sitting between them. This CDR3 reads CASSSQEAYGYTF. CDR3 DNA sequence: TGTGCCAGCAGCTCCCAGGAGGCCTATGGCTACACCTTC.

In the case of this clone: Different DNA sequences within this sample yield the same CDR3. J is TRBJ1-6 and V is TRBV6-4; a weak D match, TRBD1 (6 bases). The germline gives CDR1 MRHNA, CDR2 SNTAGT. The CDR3 contains 15 residues. V was clipped by 6 bases and J by 3 bases, with 12 bases between them. The CDR3 region is CASREGQLYNSPLHF. As DNA, the CDR3 is TGTGCCAGCAGAGAAGGACAGCTCTATAATTCACCCCTCCACTTT.

V is TRBV19 and J is TRBJ1-2, with D perhaps TRBD1 (5 bases). Germline assignment: CDR1 LNHDA and CDR2 SQIVND (reference sequence). Between the trimmed V and J ends, which lost 6 bases and 0 bases, there was a span of 11 bases. This CDR3 has 14 residues. The chain's CDR3 is CASSTVGANYGYTF. DNA for the CDR3: TGTGCCAGTAGCACGGTAGGGGCTAACTATGGCTACACCTTC.

CDR3 residues: CASSVWTGGLSGANVLTF. The DNA of the CDR3 is TGTGCCAGCAGTGTATGGACAGGGGGCCTCTCTGGGGCCAACGTCCTGACTTTC. J is TRBJ2-6 and V is TRBV6-1; the match to TRBD1 covers 11 bases. Germline values: CDR1 MNHNS, CDR2 SASEGT. The CDR3 is made up of 18 amino acids. Trimming cost V 4 bases and J 0 bases; bases outside gene matches: 5.

A single count supports this clone. V gene TRBV19 combines with J gene TRBJ2-5; D gene ambiguous. Trimming took 6 bases from V and 2 from J, leaving 10 bases between them. CDR3 length: 13 residues. CDR1 is LNHDA, CDR2 SQIVND, per germline (reference sequence). The CDR3 DNA follows: TGTGCCAGTAGGAGAACGTTGCAAGAGACCCAGTACTTC. Amino acid sequence: CASRRTLQETQYF.